The entry that follows covers one T cell receptor (beta chain) sequence. As yet, its antigen is unknown. The CDR3 has 18 residues. Per the germline V gene, CDR1 is MNHEY and CDR2 is SMNVEV (reference sequence). The ends lost 4 bases at V and 8 bases at J; junction bases unmatched: 18. The sample belongs to a study of PD-1 blockade in classical Hodgkin lymphoma. The table came from immunoSEQ multiplex PCR; TCRdb's copy has only in-frame clones and leaves some out. The sample lists 100,000 to 120,000 clones; nearly 90% were seen once. General study results and limits: Relative to healthy donors, newly diagnosed patients reportedly had lower baseline TCR diversity, which was reported as lower still in relapsed/refractory patients.

Every single patient, without exception, relapsed after autologous stem cell transplantation, and brentuximab vedotin exposure varied. V usage is TRBV27 and J usage is TRBJ2-1; 9 bases match TRBD1. The TCR sequence derives from a human donor with classical Hodgkin lymphoma. Sequenced material: peripheral blood mononuclear cells (PBMCs), taken before the second cycle of nivolumab. This chain's CDR3 is CASSSGQGGAINAYEQFF. The CDR3 DNA reads TGTGCCAGCAGTTCGGGACAGGGAGGGGCTATCAACGCGTATGAGCAGTTCTTC.